This is a list of T cell receptor beta chains from one sample in a study of CD8+ T cells in alopecia areata. Data came from immunoSEQ multiplex PCR; TCRdb stores just in-frame clones and leaves some out. The table lists 110,000 to 150,000 clones, roughly 82% of them singletons. Sequencing was performed on CD8+ T cells sorted from blood, taken at week 4, from a patient treated with tofacitinib. These receptors were collected from a human donor with alopecia areata. The CDR3 runs from the conserved cysteine through the conserved F or W. The D gene is left open where the match is weak. For some rows the clone size is stated as once, few or many, or as a class when expanded; others skip it.

v_gene: TRBV4-1; abundance: NA; d_gene: NA; j_gene: TRBJ2-7; CDR3aa: CASSQADSYEQYF; CDR3nt: TGCGCCAGCAGCCAAGCGGACTCCTACGAGCAGTACTTC
v_gene: TRBV4-3; abundance: NA; d_gene: TRBD1; j_gene: TRBJ2-1; CDR3aa: CASSLGTARQGEQFF; CDR3nt: TGCGCCAGCAGCCTCGGGACAGCCCGGCAGGGTGAGCAGTTCTTC
v_gene: TRBV7-7; abundance: NA; d_gene: TRBD1; j_gene: TRBJ2-7; CDR3aa: CASSPYRGLGEQYF; CDR3nt: TGTGCTAGCAGCCCGTACAGGGGGCTTGGGGAGCAGTACTTC
v_gene: TRBV6-5; abundance: NA; d_gene: TRBD2; j_gene: TRBJ2-1; CDR3aa: CASSAGVSYNEQFF; CDR3nt: TGTGCCAGCAGCGCGGGGGTCTCCTACAATGAGCAGTTCTTC
v_gene: TRBV5-1; abundance: NA; d_gene: NA; j_gene: TRBJ2-2; CDR3aa: CASSLEHTGELFF; CDR3nt: TGCGCCAGCAGCTTGGAACACACCGGGGAGCTGTTTTTT
v_gene: TRBV4-2; abundance: NA; d_gene: NA; j_gene: TRBJ2-3; CDR3aa: CASSPGRGTDTQYF; CDR3nt: TGTGCCAGCAGCCCGGGGCGGGGCACAGATACGCAGTATTTT
v_gene: TRBV13; abundance: NA; d_gene: NA; j_gene: TRBJ2-3; CDR3aa: CASSPIQFTDTQYF; CDR3nt: TGTGCCAGCAGCCCCATACAGTTTACAGATACGCAGTATTTT
v_gene: TRBV6-1; abundance: NA; d_gene: NA; j_gene: TRBJ2-7; CDR3aa: CASSRVTGSYEQYF; CDR3nt: TGTGCCAGCAGTCGCGTGACAGGCTCCTACGAGCAGTACTTC
v_gene: TRBV4-3; abundance: once; d_gene: NA; j_gene: TRBJ1-1; CDR3aa: CASSQGRRTEMNTEAFF; CDR3nt: TGCGCCAGCAGCCAAGGAAGGCGGACAGAGATGAACACTGAAGCTTTCTTT
v_gene: TRBV2; abundance: NA; d_gene: TRBD1; j_gene: TRBJ2-5; CDR3aa: CASSRWTGQETQYF; CDR3nt: TGTGCCAGCAGTCGGTGGACAGGACAAGAGACCCAGTACTTC
v_gene: TRBV29-1; abundance: few; d_gene: TRBD2; j_gene: TRBJ2-7; CDR3aa: CSVRLAGFYEQYF; CDR3nt: TGCAGCGTCAGACTAGCGGGTTTCTACGAGCAGTACTTC
v_gene: TRBV2; abundance: NA; d_gene: NA; j_gene: TRBJ2-7; CDR3aa: CASSEETADWYEQYF; CDR3nt: TGTGCCAGCAGTGAAGAGACAGCCGACTGGTACGAGCAGTACTTC
v_gene: TRBV10-2; abundance: once; d_gene: NA; j_gene: TRBJ2-5; CDR3aa: CASSTEQETQYF; CDR3nt: TGCGCCAGCTCAACAGAACAAGAGACCCAGTACTTC
v_gene: TRBV6-4; abundance: few; d_gene: NA; j_gene: TRBJ2-3; CDR3aa: CASSDTAHTDTQYF; CDR3nt: TGTGCCAGCAGTGACACAGCCCACACAGATACGCAGTATTTT
v_gene: TRBV7-8; abundance: once; d_gene: NA; j_gene: TRBJ2-2; CDR3aa: CASSLDSPREGTGELFF; CDR3nt: TGTGCCAGCAGCTTAGATTCGCCCCGGGAAGGTACCGGGGAGCTGTTTTTT
v_gene: TRBV7-8; abundance: NA; d_gene: TRBD2; j_gene: TRBJ2-1; CDR3aa: CASSFQTSGEGYNEQFF; CDR3nt: TGTGCCAGCAGCTTTCAGACTAGCGGGGAAGGGTACAATGAGCAGTTCTTC
v_gene: TRBV7-6; abundance: NA; d_gene: TRBD1; j_gene: TRBJ2-7; CDR3aa: CASSLVRGQGGKQYF; CDR3nt: TGTGCCAGCAGCTTAGTGAGAGGACAGGGGGGAAAGCAGTACTTC
v_gene: TRBV6-4; abundance: NA; d_gene: TRBD1; j_gene: TRBJ1-1; CDR3aa: CASSDRAGGNEAFF; CDR3nt: TGTGCCAGCAGTGACCGGGCAGGGGGAAATGAAGCTTTCTTT
v_gene: TRBV7-2; abundance: once; d_gene: TRBD1; j_gene: TRBJ2-7; CDR3aa: CASSPGTGAYEQYF; CDR3nt: TGTGCCAGCAGCCCGGGGACAGGGGCCTACGAGCAGTACTTC
v_gene: TRBV7-9; abundance: NA; d_gene: TRBD1; j_gene: TRBJ2-5; CDR3aa: CASSGPGTGGAETQYF; CDR3nt: TGTGCCAGCAGTGGCCCCGGGACAGGGGGCGCCGAGACCCAGTACTTC
v_gene: TRBV9; abundance: NA; d_gene: NA; j_gene: TRBJ1-4; CDR3aa: CASSVGGTAEKLFF; CDR3nt: TGTGCCAGCAGCGTAGGGGGCACGGCAGAAAAACTGTTTTTT
v_gene: TRBV2; abundance: NA; d_gene: NA; j_gene: TRBJ1-5; CDR3aa: CASSRITGINQPQHF; CDR3nt: TGTGCCAGCAGCCGAATCACAGGGATCAATCAGCCCCAGCATTTT
v_gene: TRBV5-1; abundance: NA; d_gene: TRBD1; j_gene: TRBJ1-1; CDR3aa: CASSLTQGVHTEAFF; CDR3nt: TGCGCCAGCAGCTTGACGCAGGGGGTTCACACTGAAGCTTTCTTT
v_gene: TRBV27; abundance: NA; d_gene: NA; j_gene: TRBJ1-1; CDR3aa: CASSLTVNTEAFF; CDR3nt: TGTGCCAGCAGTTTGACAGTGAACACTGAAGCTTTCTTT
v_gene: TRBV30; abundance: NA; d_gene: TRBD2; j_gene: TRBJ2-3; CDR3aa: CAWTPGTSPTDTQYF; CDR3nt: TGTGCCTGGACCCCAGGGACTAGCCCCACAGATACGCAGTATTTT
v_gene: TRBV7-6; abundance: NA; d_gene: NA; j_gene: TRBJ2-7; CDR3aa: CASSLVAGERDEQYF; CDR3nt: TGTGCCAGCAGCTTAGTCGCAGGGGAAAGGGACGAGCAGTACTTC
v_gene: TRBV14; abundance: few; d_gene: TRBD1; j_gene: TRBJ2-7; CDR3aa: CASSHPGQGRFEQYF; CDR3nt: TGTGCCAGCAGCCATCCGGGACAGGGTAGGTTCGAGCAGTACTTC
v_gene: TRBV2; abundance: few; d_gene: NA; j_gene: TRBJ2-1; CDR3aa: CASSGSMGSNEQFF; CDR3nt: TGTGCCAGCAGTGGATCGATGGGGAGCAATGAGCAGTTCTTC
v_gene: TRBV14; abundance: NA; d_gene: TRBD1; j_gene: TRBJ1-2; CDR3aa: CASSETGDYYGYTF; CDR3nt: TGTGCCAGTTCGGAGACAGGGGACTACTATGGCTACACCTTC
v_gene: TRBV4-3; abundance: NA; d_gene: NA; j_gene: TRBJ2-7; CDR3aa: CASSLTRDGTYEQYF; CDR3nt: TGCGCCAGCAGCCTCACCCGGGACGGGACCTACGAGCAGTACTTC
v_gene: TRBV4-1; abundance: NA; d_gene: NA; j_gene: TRBJ2-1; CDR3aa: CASSQVVSDEQFF; CDR3nt: TGCGCCAGCAGCCAAGTGGTATCGGATGAGCAGTTCTTC